This TCR beta chain was documented in a study of T-cell reconstitution after alpha-beta-depleted transplantation in children. Overall study findings and caveats: For some patients, TCRbeta diversity was high at day 60 because of recipient T cells and thymic progenitors that survived.

As it was prepared, the TCRbeta library received unique molecular identifiers. Each CDR3 protein is one row after TCRdb ran MiXCR on the PCR reads. Among hundreds of thousands of distinct CDR3 sequences, about 21% were seen once, and the ten largest hold around an eighth. CDR1 and CDR2 (germline): DFQATT, SNEGSKA (reference sequence). Trimming took 0 bases from V and 0 from J, leaving 9 bases between them. The CDR3 spans 16 residues. For this clonotype: Its antigen is currently unknown.

The TCR sequence derives from a boy younger than two who had a stem cell transplant for acute myeloid leukemia, so the T cells may come from the graft donor. The chain couples TRBV20-1 to TRBJ2-6; tentative D call: TRBD2 (5 bases). The source was PBMCs, mostly from graft donor cells, collected 360 days after TCRalphabeta/CD19-depleted stem cell transplant. CDR3 amino acids: CSARDLAGSGANVLTF. In DNA form, the CDR3 reads TGCAGTGCTAGAGATCTGGCGGGCTCTGGGGCCAACGTCCTGACTTTC.